This T cell receptor beta chain was identified during a study of OX40 agonist ivuxolimab in advanced cancers. Across the whole study: Patients enrolled in dose escalation were diagnosed with hepatocellular carcinoma, melanoma, renal cell or head and neck cancer.

Comment on this clone: Its antigen is currently unknown.

Sequenced by immunoSEQ multiplex PCR; TCRdb stores in-frame clones only, minus some. The sample has roughly 70,000 clones, about 87% seen once; the top ten hold around 2.8%. Germline CDR1 WSHSY, CDR2 SAAADI. The V segment lost 7 bases and the J segment 6 bases; nucleotides outside the gene matches: 8. CDR3 length: 14 amino acids. Notes on the study in general: At 0.1-3.0 mg/kg, partial responders had clonal expansion among the lowest observed.

The TCR sequence derives from an adult with an advanced solid tumor such as melanoma, head and neck, liver or kidney cancer. This sample comprised CD4+ or CD8+ T cells sorted from blood, obtained in a trial of the OX40 agonist ivuxolimab. The chain combines TRBV10-2 with TRBJ2-7; 11 bases line up with TRBD2. The CDR3 bases are TGCGCCAGCACCTCCGGGACTAGCGGCACCGAGCAGTACTTC. Amino acids: CASTSGTSGTEQYF.